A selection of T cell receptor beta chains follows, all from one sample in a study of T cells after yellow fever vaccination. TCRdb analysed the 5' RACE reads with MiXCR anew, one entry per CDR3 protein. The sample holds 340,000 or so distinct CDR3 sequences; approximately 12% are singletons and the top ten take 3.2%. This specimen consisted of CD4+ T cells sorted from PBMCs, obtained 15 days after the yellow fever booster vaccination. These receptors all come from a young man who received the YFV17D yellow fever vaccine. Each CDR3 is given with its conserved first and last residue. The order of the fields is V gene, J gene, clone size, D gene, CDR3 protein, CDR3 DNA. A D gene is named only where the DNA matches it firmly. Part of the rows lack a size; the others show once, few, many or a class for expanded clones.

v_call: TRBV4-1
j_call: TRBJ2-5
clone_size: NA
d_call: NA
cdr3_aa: CASSQGTRSETQYF
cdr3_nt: TGCGCCAGCAGCCAGGGAACACGGTCGGAGACCCAGTACTTC

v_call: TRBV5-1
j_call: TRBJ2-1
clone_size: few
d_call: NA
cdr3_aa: CASSLGQHSNEQFF
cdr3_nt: TGCGCCAGCAGCTTAGGACAGCACTCGAATGAGCAGTTCTTC

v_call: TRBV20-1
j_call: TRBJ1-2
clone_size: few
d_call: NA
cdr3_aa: CSARVPGQEGYTF
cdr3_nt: TGCAGTGCTAGAGTCCCGGGACAAGAAGGCTACACCTTC

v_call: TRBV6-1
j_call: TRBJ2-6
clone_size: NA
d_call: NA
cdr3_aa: CASSGRPPGSSGANVLTF
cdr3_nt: TGTGCCAGCAGTGGCCGCCCCCCCGGCAGTTCTGGGGCCAACGTCCTGACTTTC

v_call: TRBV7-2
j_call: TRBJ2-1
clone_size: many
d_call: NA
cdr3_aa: CASSQFGPYNEQFF
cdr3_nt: TGTGCCAGCAGTCAGTTCGGACCGTACAATGAGCAGTTCTTC

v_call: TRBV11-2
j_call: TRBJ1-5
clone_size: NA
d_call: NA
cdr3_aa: CASSLVRMDSRLYSNQPQHF
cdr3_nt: TGTGCCAGCAGCTTAGTTCGTATGGACAGCCGCCTCTATAGCAATCAGCCCCAGCATTTT

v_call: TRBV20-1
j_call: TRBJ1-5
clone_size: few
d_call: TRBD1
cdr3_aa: CSATGGTGSNQPQHF
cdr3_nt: TGCAGTGCCACGGGTGGGACAGGGAGCAATCAGCCCCAGCATTTT

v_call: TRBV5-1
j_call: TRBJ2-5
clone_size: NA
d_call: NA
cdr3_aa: CASSWSGYQETQYF
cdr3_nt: TGCGCCAGCAGCTGGAGCGGGTACCAAGAGACCCAGTACTTC

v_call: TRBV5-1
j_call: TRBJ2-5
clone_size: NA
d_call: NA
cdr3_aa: CASSLGQNLRYQETQYF
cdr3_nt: TGCGCCAGCAGCTTGGGACAGAATCTAAGGTACCAAGAGACCCAGTACTTC

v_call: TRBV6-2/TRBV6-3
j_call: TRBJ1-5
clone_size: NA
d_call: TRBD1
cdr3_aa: CASSWGGQGPSSVFDQPQHF
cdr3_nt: TGTGCCAGCAGTTGGGGGGGACAGGGCCCTTCTAGCGTGTTCGATCAGCCCCAGCATTTT

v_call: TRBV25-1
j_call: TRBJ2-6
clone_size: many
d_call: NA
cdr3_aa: CASSELSHTGSGANVLTF
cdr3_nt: TGTGCCAGCAGTGAATTGTCCCACACGGGGTCAGGGGCCAACGTCCTGACTTTC

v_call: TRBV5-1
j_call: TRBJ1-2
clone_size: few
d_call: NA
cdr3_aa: CASSPSVFNYGYTF
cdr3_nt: TGCGCCAGCAGCCCGTCAGTCTTTAACTATGGCTACACCTTC

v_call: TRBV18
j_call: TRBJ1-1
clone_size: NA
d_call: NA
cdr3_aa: CASSPLGGSIMNTEAFF
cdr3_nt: TGTGCCAGCTCACCATTGGGGGGGTCTATCATGAACACTGAAGCTTTCTTT

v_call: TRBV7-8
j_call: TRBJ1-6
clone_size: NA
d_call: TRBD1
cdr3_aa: CASSPGQGRAPLHF
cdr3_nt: TGTGCCAGCAGCCCCGGACAGGGAAGGGCACCCCTCCACTTT

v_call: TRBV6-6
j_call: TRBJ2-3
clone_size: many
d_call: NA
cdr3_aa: CASSLVVDTQYF
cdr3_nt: TGTGCCAGCAGTTTAGTGGTAGATACGCAGTATTTT

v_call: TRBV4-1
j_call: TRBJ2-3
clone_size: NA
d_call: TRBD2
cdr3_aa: CASSLQPGLANEDTQYF
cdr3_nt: TGCGCCAGCAGCCTCCAGCCGGGACTAGCGAACGAGGATACGCAGTATTTT

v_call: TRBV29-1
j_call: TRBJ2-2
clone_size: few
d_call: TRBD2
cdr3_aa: CSVFKSGGNTGELFF
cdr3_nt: TGCAGCGTCTTCAAGAGCGGGGGGAACACCGGGGAGCTGTTTTTT

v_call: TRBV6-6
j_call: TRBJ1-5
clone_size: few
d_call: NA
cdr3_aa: CASKTAGYSNQPQHF
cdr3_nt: TGTGCCAGTAAGACAGCCGGCTATAGCAATCAGCCCCAGCATTTT

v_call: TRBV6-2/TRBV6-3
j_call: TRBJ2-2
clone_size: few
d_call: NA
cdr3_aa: CASSYSRSGELFF
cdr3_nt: TGTGCCAGCAGTTACTCCAGGTCCGGGGAGCTGTTTTTT

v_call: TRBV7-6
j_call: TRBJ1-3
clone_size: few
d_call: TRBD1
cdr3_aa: CASSRGTGHLTGNTIYF
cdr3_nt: TGTGCCAGCAGCCGGGGGACAGGGCATCTTACAGGAAACACCATATATTTT